This T cell receptor beta chain was observed in a study of OX40 agonist ivuxolimab in advanced cancers. Study results and caveats: Doses of 0.1 to 3.0 mg/kg were accompanied by clonal expansion of CD4+ and CD8+ blood T cells by week 6.

Turning to this clone: Its antigen is unidentified.

Patients were ineligible given autoimmune disease history or systemic immunosuppression. V was cut by 7 bases and J by 5 bases, with 11 bases left in between. The CDR3 extends over 13 amino acids. Germline V gene sequence: CDR1 MNHNS, CDR2 SASEGT. Sequenced by immunoSEQ multiplex PCR; TCRdb stores in-frame clones only, minus some. The sample yields just under 75,000 clones, more than 80% seen once. The material sequenced was CD4+ or CD8+ T cells sorted from blood, taken in a trial of the OX40 agonist ivuxolimab. The chain is built from TRBV6-1 and TRBJ2-2; no reliable D call. This sequence originates from an adult with an advanced solid tumor such as melanoma, head and neck, liver or kidney cancer. The CDR3 loop reads CASTGSGTGELFF. CDR3 DNA sequence: TGTGCCAGCACCGGAAGTGGGACCGGGGAGCTGTTTTTT.